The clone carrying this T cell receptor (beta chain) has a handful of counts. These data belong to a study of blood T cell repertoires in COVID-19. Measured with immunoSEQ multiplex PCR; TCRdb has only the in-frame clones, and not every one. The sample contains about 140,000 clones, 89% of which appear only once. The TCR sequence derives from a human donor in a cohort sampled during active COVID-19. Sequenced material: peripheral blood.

The CDR3 sequence: CASNPIGGEQFF. The CDR3 DNA reads as TGTGCCAGCAACCCAATTGGCGGGGAGCAGTTCTTC. This chain joins TRBV6-5 and TRBJ2-1; possibly TRBD2 for D (5 bases). The CDR3 has 12 amino acids. Trimming cost V 7 bases and J 10 bases, with 14 bases left between them. The V gene's germline CDR1 is MNHEY and CDR2 SVGAGI.